This record looks at one TCR beta chain sequence and its context. Its antigen remains undetermined. No base quality information exists; no much larger clone differs at one position. TCRdb records Illumina HiSeq 1500 as the sequencer. The public reads were reprocessed in TCRdb via fastp at Q25 and MiXCR, keeping in-frame beta chains. Each entry merges the rows of one CDR3 protein and shows their most common DNA and genes. The sample table records approximately 150,000 distinct CDR3 sequences; about 6.5% of these occur just once. The ten largest clones take up under 20% of the sample. This sample was taken from a study of T cell repertoires in cytomegalovirus infection (dated by TCRdb to 2018 to 2020). Notes on the research overall: Donor HLA type was relevant to the analysis, as public TCR beta signatures indicated carriage of CMV infection together with the matching HLA type. Broader findings and caveats from the paper: Carriers of CMV infection plus the relevant HLA type were discriminated by the cumulative frequency of public TCR beta family members in the study cohort and in an independent roughly 400-donor cohort. The ex vivo response was dominated by HLA-C-restricted CMV-specific TCR beta clonotypes, which also provided the single most frequent clonotype in two of eight donors.

Counted from cysteine to phenylalanine, this CDR3 has 14 amino acids. The kept DNA is CDR3 alone, 42 bases in frame from the first base. V is clipped by 3 bases and J by 4 bases, and the sequence between their germline boundaries is 13 bases long. This sequence was found in a human donor in good health (CMV status not recorded). Some clones in this sample may be carry-over from other donors' samples. Sequencing was performed on PBMCs. This receptor chain uses TRBV12-3 or TRBV12-4 and TRBJ2-7; D gene: possibly TRBD2, on 5 matching bases. In nucleotide form, the sequence is TGTGCCAGCAGTTTCGGCAGCCGCGGGTACGAGCAGTACTTC. Its protein product is CASSFGSRGYEQYF.